This entry concerns a single T cell receptor beta chain. What it recognizes is unknown. TCRdb ran MiXCR on the RACE reads and lists one entry per CDR3 protein. The sample contains about 120,000 distinct CDR3 sequences, 12% to 15% of which appear only once. Germline V CDR1 and CDR2: SGHVS, FQNEAQ. The CDR3 totals 15 residues. The V and J ends lost 3 bases and 0 bases respectively, with 9 bases between them. Sample time point: patch test 1, 2 weeks after DPC sensitization. Treatment defined: therapeutic diphenylcyclopropenone sensitization with weekly scalp DPC. Total RNA was isolated from whole blood that had not been fractionated. The data derive from a study of human T cells and chemical hapten exposure. Study-level background: Alopecia areata, totalis or universalis affected patients, mainly female. Study-wide results and limits: Patch test score was positively correlated with the counts of TCRs that had expanded at PT1. Because they had alopecia, donors may respond immunologically unlike healthy people.

The sequence derives from a man younger than 35 with alopecia areata. Some clones in this sample may be carry-over from other donors' samples. The genes are TRBV7-8 and TRBJ2-1; no definite D call. The specimen comprised whole blood, sampled in connection with sensitization to the hapten diphenylcyclopropenone (DPC). The CDR3 protein is CASSFVASSYNEQFF. The CDR3 DNA reads TGTGCCAGCAGCTTCGTGGCTAGCTCCTACAATGAGCAGTTCTTC. The whole variable domain, filled in from reference TRBV7-8 and TRBJ2-1, reads GAGVSQSPRYKVAKRGQDVALRCDPISGHVSLFWYQQALGQGPEFLTYFQNEAQLDKSGLPSDRFFAERPEGSVSTLKIQRTQQEDSAVYLCASSFVASSYNEQFFGPGTRLTVL.